A single sample gave rise to the 9 T cell receptor beta chains below, sequenced in a study of T cell changes during pregnancy in multiple sclerosis. The repertoire was sequenced with immunoSEQ multiplex PCR; TCRdb's copy has only in-frame clones and lacks some. The sample carries some 50,000 clones, over 90% recorded once. The specimen was peripheral blood, collected after pregnancy. Every receptor here comes from a female donor with multiple sclerosis, enrolled in a pregnancy study.

This clone has only one observation. The chain is built from TRBV25-1 and TRBJ2-1; TRBD2 agrees at 8 bases. Germline V gene data show CDR1 as MGHDK and CDR2 as SYGVNS. V lost 8 bases to trimming and J lost 4 bases; unmatched junction nucleotides: 10. The CDR3 loop spans 15 amino acids. Written as DNA, the CDR3 is TGTGCCAGCCAAGCAACGGGGGGGACTTACAATGAGCAGTTCTTC. This encodes CASQATGGTYNEQFF. Complete variable domain (other parts from reference TRBV25-1 and TRBJ2-1): EADIYQTPRYLVIGTGKKITLECSQTMGHDKMYWYQQDPGMELHLIHYSYGVNSTEKGDLSSESTVSRIRTEHFPLTLESARPSHTSQYLCASQATGGTYNEQFFGPGTRLTVL.

The V and J genes are TRBV5-1 and TRBJ2-1, with D perhaps TRBD1 (6 bases). CDR3 length equals 16 residues. The germline V and J ends were trimmed by 4 bases and 5 bases, with 19 bases remaining between them. Germline values: CDR1 SGHRS, CDR2 YFSETQ. The CDR3 bases are TGCGCCAGCAGCAGAACAGGGCAAATACCTGACAATGAGCAGTTCTTC. This codes for CASSRTGQIPDNEQFF.

The rearrangement joins TRBV29-1 to TRBJ2-1; possibly TRBD1 for D (6 bases). Trimming cost V 7 bases and J 0 bases, with 16 bases left between them. CDR3 length: 15 amino acids. Per germline, CDR1 SQVTM and CDR2 ANQGSEA. The CDR3 DNA is TGCAGCGCCGCCAGGGGCCTCCTCTCCTACAATGAGCAGTTCTTC. Translation gives CSAARGLLSYNEQFF.

This clone showed up just once. V is TRBV7-9 and J is TRBJ1-2, with 8 positions matching TRBD1. The germline V gene has CDR1 SEHNR and CDR2 FQNEAQ (reference sequence). The J segment lost 2 bases and the V segment lost 2 bases, leaving 7 bases of the junction unmatched. This CDR3 has 16 residues. The CDR3 DNA reads TGTGCCAGCAGCTTACGCCCAGGGGGCGCAAACTATGGCTACACCTTC. It encodes CASSLRPGGANYGYTF.

The chain has TRBV25-1 and TRBJ1-4; 7 bases match TRBD1. CDR3 size: 14 residues. Trimming cost V 0 bases and J 8 bases; bases outside gene matches: 3. The germline V gene encodes CDR1 MGHDK and CDR2 SYGVNS. The CDR3 coding sequence is TGTGCCAGCAGTGAATATACAGGGGACGAAAAACTGTTTTTT. It specifies CASSEYTGDEKLFF. The full variable domain, rest sourced from reference TRBV25-1 and TRBJ1-4, is EADIYQTPRYLVIGTGKKITLECSQTMGHDKMYWYQQDPGMELHLIHYSYGVNSTEKGDLSSESTVSRIRTEHFPLTLESARPSHTSQYLCASSEYTGDEKLFFGSGTQLSVL.

The rearrangement joins TRBV19 to TRBJ1-6, with 8 bases aligning to TRBD1. V lost 4 bases, J lost 7 bases, and 9 bases stayed unmatched. The CDR3 runs 16 residues. Germline CDR1 and CDR2: LNHDA and SQIVND (reference sequence). CDR3 coding DNA: TGTGCCAGTAGTACCCTCCAGGGGGCGAACAATTCACCCCTCCACTTT. Amino acids: CASSTLQGANNSPLHF.

CDR3 DNA sequence: TGCGCCAGCAGCTTGCAACAGGGGGAGACCCAGTACTTC. This gives the protein CASSLQQGETQYF. The J gene is TRBJ2-5, the V gene TRBV5-1, with 7 bases that match TRBD1. V shed 1 base and J 5 bases; nucleotides not matched to a gene: 2. This CDR3 has 13 amino acids. CDR1 SGHRS and CDR2 YFSETQ come from the germline V gene.

The rearrangement links TRBV6-6 to TRBJ2-7; 11 bases are a match to TRBD2. The CDR3 totals 15 residues. V dropped 2 bases and J dropped 1; count of bases not matched to a gene: 1. Per the germline V gene, CDR1 is MNHNY and CDR2 is SVGAGI (reference sequence). The CDR3 sequence is CASSYGTSGSYEQYF. CDR3 DNA sequence: TGTGCCAGCAGTTACGGGACTAGCGGTTCCTACGAGCAGTACTTC.

The V and J genes are TRBV7-8 and TRBJ1-2; D unclear. V was pared by 0 bases and J by 4 bases, with 9 bases between. The CDR3 totals 14 residues. Germline assignment: CDR1 SGHVS and CDR2 FQNEAQ. This CDR3 reads CASSLARTSYGYTF. In DNA, the CDR3 is TGTGCCAGCAGCTTAGCGAGAACTTCCTATGGCTACACCTTC. The full variable domain, its missing parts supplied by reference TRBV7-8 and TRBJ1-2, is GAGVSQSPRYKVAKRGQDVALRCDPISGHVSLFWYQQALGQGPEFLTYFQNEAQLDKSGLPSDRFFAERPEGSVSTLKIQRTQQEDSAVYLCASSLARTSYGYTFGSGTRLTVV.